The present T cell receptor (beta chain) was sequenced within a study of regulatory T cells in long-lasting Graves disease (dated by TCRdb to the early 2020s). Regarding the research as a whole: Persistent Graves' disease was defined as antithyroid drug treatment for over 5 years with persistently positive TSH receptor autoantibodies. This study used TCR sequencing and RNA sequencing of peripheral blood to compare persistent Graves' disease patients against newly diagnosed Graves' disease patients. TCR sequencing covered 13 persistent and approximately 20 newly diagnosed Graves' disease patients, some 33 samples in total. The study was registered as a clinical trial and conducted in China. On average, persistent Graves' disease patients in the clinical cohort had been on antithyroid drugs for about 10.3 years.

This clonotype was found many times. Its antigen is unknown. Base-call qualities are not available, and no considerably larger clone is one nucleotide away. Results and caveats for the whole study, not just this receptor: The authors acknowledged the small sample size as a limitation that may reduce accuracy. Only the TCR beta chain was sequenced and analyzed. Peripheral blood alone was examined, since thyroid tissue, which constituted the primary lesion, could not be accessed. Lower TCR Shannon entropy and fewer highly expanded clones were observed in persistent Graves' disease patients than in newly diagnosed patients, which suggested clonal expansion. More public clonotypes were shared among persistent patients (fewer than 3,000) than among newly diagnosed patients (966).

The time point label, read with the paper, signifies: persistent/refractory GD, antithyroid drugs over 5 years with positive TRAb. For both TCR sequencing and RNA sequencing, RNA was extracted from PBMCs in TRIzol. Graves' disease was diagnosed according to American Thyroid Association guidelines. Patients for the study were recruited at an endocrinology department in Xi'an, China. Each patient gave about 10 milliliters of peripheral blood, collected in an EDTA anticoagulant tube. Ficoll Paque Plus density gradient separation was used to isolate PBMCs, and no further T cell sorting was performed. An Agilent 2100 Bioanalyzer and agarose gel were used to check RNA quality, while a NanoDrop 2000 measured RNA concentration. Libraries were constructed by multiplex PCR. Sequencer: Illumina HiSeq 4000. CDR3 regions were amplified by Arm-PCR with iRepertoire HTBI primers to construct TCR beta libraries. Before sequencing, the PCR products underwent gel purification. The authors processed their data as follows. Gene usage analysis of CDR3 amino acid clonotypes relied on the roughly 60 TRBV and 15 or so TRBJ segments identified across samples. COPE and FqMerger were used to merge filtered high-quality paired reads into contigs. BLAST was used to align contigs to IMGT TRBV, TRBD and TRBJ reference genes, with CDR3 defined following IMGT. Highly expanded clones were defined as clonotypes with a frequency above 0.1%. Shannon entropy served as the measure of repertoire diversity, while the Gini coefficient captured V-J evenness. A clonotype found in more than one individual was treated as public. TCRdb ran its own pipeline on the public reads, namely fastp trimming at Q25 and MiXCR clone calling, and kept in-frame beta chains. Rows are combined by CDR3 protein, so each entry shows the most common genes and DNA. These V and J calls derive from TCRdb rather than the authors' analysis. The sample table contains 350,000 to 500,000 distinct CDR3 sequences; only one count was recorded for roughly a fifth of them. Clones ranked in the top ten supply roughly 13% of the sample.

The material sequenced was peripheral blood mononuclear cells (PBMCs), taken when the disease was refractory, from a patient treated with antithyroid drugs. The source of this sequence is a female donor with Graves disease.

Read as DNA, the sequence is TGTGCCAGCAGCTTCGGCGGGAACACCGGGGAGCTGTTTTTT. Its protein is CASSFGGNTGELFF. Rearrangement joined TRBV12-3 or TRBV12-4 to TRBJ2-2; no D gene call is confident. V drops 6 bases and J drops 1 base, leaving 9 bases in between. The CDR3 holds 14 amino acids from the cysteine to the phenylalanine. The read is trimmed to its CDR3 DNA, 42 bases read in frame from base 1.